This paragraph covers one T cell receptor beta chain sequence. Its antigen is still unknown. 60 Vbeta and 13 Jbeta primers were used in PCR. Per the original methods: Unique TCR beta chains totaled some 81 million in a later count, with roughly 11 million of them shared. The assay was immunoSEQ multiplex PCR, and TCRdb's table has in-frame clones only and misses some. Clone size and V and J calls were adopted from that table, with D and trimming inferred from the DNA. Altogether some 120,000 clones are present, 75% being singletons, with the ten largest covering nearly 3%. This specimen comes from a study of cytomegalovirus exposure and HLA in healthy donors. Whole-study results and caveats: The authors later found TCR association rates varying by HLA locus, with DRB1 most and HLA-C fewest. Rarity marked most TCR sequences, yet some public TCRs occurred in many donors. With later analysis, a missense DCLRE1C variant became linked to TCR beta V- and J-gene trimming.

The germline V and J ends were trimmed by 4 bases and 1 base, with 11 bases remaining between them. Per the germline V gene, CDR1 is SQVTM and CDR2 is ANQGSEA. The CDR3 is 13 amino acids. The J gene is TRBJ2-7, the V gene TRBV29-1; perhaps TRBD2 as D (6 bases). Sequences were obtained from PBMCs. This receptor was taken from a woman aged 40-49 years in good health and CMV-seropositive. This CDR3 reads CSVVAGTSYEQYF. The CDR3 DNA sequence: TGCAGCGTTGTTGCCGGGACTTCCTACGAGCAGTACTTC.